The T cell receptor (beta chain) under discussion was sequenced for a study of blood T cell repertoires in COVID-19. Study information: The study drew acute and convalescent COVID-19 samples from the United States, Italy and Spain. T cells, B-cell-depleted T cells, or PBMCs supplied cDNA or gDNA.

CDR1 is SGHRS and CDR2 is YFSETQ in the germline V gene. V lost 4 bases to trimming and J lost 4 bases, with 12 bases between them. There are 14 residues in the CDR3. Per the study methods: For nucleated cells, counts were estimated from reference gene primer amplification. This table comes from immunoSEQ multiplex PCR, and its TCRdb copy is limited to in-frame clones, with some not included. The V and J calls and clone size come from that table; D and trimming were worked out from the DNA. Of 75,000 to 95,000 clones in the sample, around 81% were seen once. The clonotype originates from a man aged 80 or over with active or convalescent COVID-19. Sequenced material: peripheral blood. The chain carries TRBV5-1 and TRBJ2-1; weak D call: TRBD2 (6 bases). In DNA form, the CDR3 reads TGCGCCAGCAGCCGCGATAGCGGATACAATGAGCAGTTCTTC. Its translation is CASSRDSGYNEQFF.